The sequence of this T cell receptor beta chain was determined in a study of T-cell reconstitution after alpha-beta-depleted transplantation in children. TCRbeta library construction was performed incorporating unique molecular identifiers. TCRdb recomputed calls from the PCR reads with MiXCR, one row per CDR3 protein. The table lists about 78,000 distinct CDR3 sequences, 14% of them singletons. The V and J ends lost 6 bases and 1 base, in that order; junction bases with no gene match: 7. Germline V gene data show CDR1 as DFQATT and CDR2 as SNEGSKA (reference sequence). The CDR3 extends over 15 amino acids.

This sequence joins TRBV20-1 and TRBJ1-1; 11 bases fit TRBD1. The specimen comprised PBMCs, mostly from graft donor cells, sampled 180 days after TCRalphabeta/CD19-depleted stem cell transplant. The TCR originated in a male patient under 10 years old who had a stem cell transplant for acute lymphoblastic leukemia, so the T cells may come from the graft donor. CDR3: CSALGTGGWNTEAFF. In nucleotides, the CDR3 is TGCAGTGCCCTCGGGACAGGGGGATGGAACACTGAAGCTTTCTTT.